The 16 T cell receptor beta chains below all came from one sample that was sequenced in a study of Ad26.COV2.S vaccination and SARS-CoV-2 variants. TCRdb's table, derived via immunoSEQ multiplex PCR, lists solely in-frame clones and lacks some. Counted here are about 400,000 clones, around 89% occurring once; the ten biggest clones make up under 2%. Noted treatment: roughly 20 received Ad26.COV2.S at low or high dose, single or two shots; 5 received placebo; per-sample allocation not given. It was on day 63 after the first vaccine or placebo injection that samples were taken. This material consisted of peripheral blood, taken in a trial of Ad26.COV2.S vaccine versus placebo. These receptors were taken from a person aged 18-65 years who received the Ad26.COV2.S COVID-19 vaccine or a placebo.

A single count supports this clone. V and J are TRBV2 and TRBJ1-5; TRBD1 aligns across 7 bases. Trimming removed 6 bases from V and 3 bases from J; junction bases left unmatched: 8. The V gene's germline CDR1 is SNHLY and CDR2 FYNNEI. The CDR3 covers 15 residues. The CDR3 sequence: CASREQGIPNQPQHF. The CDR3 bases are TGTGCCAGCAGGGAACAGGGGATCCCCAATCAGCCCCAGCATTTT.

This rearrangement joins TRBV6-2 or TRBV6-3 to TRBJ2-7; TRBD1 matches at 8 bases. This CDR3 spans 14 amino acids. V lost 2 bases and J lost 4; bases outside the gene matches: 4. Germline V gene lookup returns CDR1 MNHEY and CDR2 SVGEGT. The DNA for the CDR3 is TGTGCCAGCAGTTACCCAGGGGGCGTTTACGAGCAGTACTTC. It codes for CASSYPGGVYEQYF.

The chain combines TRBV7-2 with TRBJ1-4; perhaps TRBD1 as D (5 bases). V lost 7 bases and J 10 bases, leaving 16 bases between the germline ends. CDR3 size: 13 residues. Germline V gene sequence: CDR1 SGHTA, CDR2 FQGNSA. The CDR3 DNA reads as TGTGCCAGCACCAGGGACCCTTACGGAAAACTGTTTTTT. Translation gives CASTRDPYGKLFF.

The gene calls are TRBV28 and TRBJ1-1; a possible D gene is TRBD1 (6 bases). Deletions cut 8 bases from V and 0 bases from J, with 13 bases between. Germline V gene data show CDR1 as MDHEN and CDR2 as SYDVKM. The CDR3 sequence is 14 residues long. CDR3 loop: CASGVRGMNTEAFF. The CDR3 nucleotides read TGTGCCAGCGGGGTGAGGGGGATGAACACTGAAGCTTTCTTT.

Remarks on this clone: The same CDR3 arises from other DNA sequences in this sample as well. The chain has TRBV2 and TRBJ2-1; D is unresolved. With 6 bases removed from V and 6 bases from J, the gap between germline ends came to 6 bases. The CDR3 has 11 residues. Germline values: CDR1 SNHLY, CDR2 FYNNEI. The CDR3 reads CASSGLNEQFF. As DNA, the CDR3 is TGTGCCAGCAGCGGTCTCAATGAGCAGTTCTTC.

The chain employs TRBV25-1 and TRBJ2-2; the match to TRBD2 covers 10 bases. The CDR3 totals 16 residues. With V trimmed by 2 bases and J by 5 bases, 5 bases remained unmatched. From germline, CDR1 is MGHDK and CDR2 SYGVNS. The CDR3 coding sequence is TGTGCCAGCAGTGAACACAGCGGGAGGGGAACCGGGGAGCTGTTTTTT. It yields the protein CASSEHSGRGTGELFF.

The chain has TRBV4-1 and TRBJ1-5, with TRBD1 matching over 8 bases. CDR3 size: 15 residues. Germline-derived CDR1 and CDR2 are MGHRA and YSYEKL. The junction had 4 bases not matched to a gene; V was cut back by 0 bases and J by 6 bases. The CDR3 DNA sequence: TGCGCCAGCAGCCAAGAATCAGGGGGCGGTCAGCCCCAGCATTTT. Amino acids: CASSQESGGGQPQHF.

Here the CDR3 reads CASSITPGPGVETQYF. DNA of the CDR3: TGTGCCAGTAGTATTACTCCAGGCCCCGGGGTAGAGACCCAGTACTTC. The rearrangement uses TRBV19 and TRBJ2-5; the D gene is possibly TRBD2 (5 bases). V shed 3 bases and J shed 4 bases, with 18 bases lying between them. CDR1 is LNHDA and CDR2 is SQIVND in the germline V gene (reference sequence). CDR3 length: 16 residues.

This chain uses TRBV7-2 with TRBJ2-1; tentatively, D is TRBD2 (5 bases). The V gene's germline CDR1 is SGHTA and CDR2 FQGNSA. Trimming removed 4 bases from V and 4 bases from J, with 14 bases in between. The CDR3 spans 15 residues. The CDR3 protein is CASSSRPGLYNEQFF. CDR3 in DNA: TGTGCCAGCAGCTCCCGCCCTGGACTGTACAATGAGCAGTTCTTC.

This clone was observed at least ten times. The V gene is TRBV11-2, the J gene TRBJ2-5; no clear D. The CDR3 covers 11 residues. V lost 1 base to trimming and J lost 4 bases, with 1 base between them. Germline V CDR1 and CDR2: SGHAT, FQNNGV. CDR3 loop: CASSLGETQYF. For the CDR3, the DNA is TGTGCCAGCAGCTTAGGAGAGACCCAGTACTTC. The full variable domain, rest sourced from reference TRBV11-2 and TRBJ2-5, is EAGVAQSPRYKIIEKRQSVAFWCNPISGHATLYWYQQILGQGPKLLIQFQNNGVVDDSQLPKDRFSAERLKGVDSTLKIQPAKLEDSAVYLCASSLGETQYFGPGTRLLVL.

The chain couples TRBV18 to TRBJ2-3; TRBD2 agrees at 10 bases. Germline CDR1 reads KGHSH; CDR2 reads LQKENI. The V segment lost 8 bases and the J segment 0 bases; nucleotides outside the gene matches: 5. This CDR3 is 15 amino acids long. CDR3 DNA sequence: TGTGCCAGCGCAGCTAGCGGGAGCAGCACAGATACGCAGTATTTT. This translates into CASAASGSSTDTQYF.

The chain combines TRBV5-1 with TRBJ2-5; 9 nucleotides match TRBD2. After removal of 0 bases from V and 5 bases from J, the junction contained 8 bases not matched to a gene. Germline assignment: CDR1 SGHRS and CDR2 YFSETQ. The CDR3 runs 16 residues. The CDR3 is CASSLAAGGPQETQYF. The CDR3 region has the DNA TGCGCCAGCAGCTTGGCTGCGGGAGGGCCGCAGGAGACCCAGTACTTC.

As DNA, the CDR3 is TGTGCCAGCAGCTTGACAGGGGGGAGCGGGTGGAGCTCCTACGAGCAGTACTTC. Protein sequence: CASSLTGGSGWSSYEQYF. V gene TRBV7-2 combines with J gene TRBJ2-7; 9 bases agree with TRBD1. The J segment lost 0 bases and the V segment lost 3 bases, leaving 12 bases of the junction unmatched. This CDR3 region has 18 residues. The V gene's germline CDR1 is SGHTA and CDR2 FQGNSA.

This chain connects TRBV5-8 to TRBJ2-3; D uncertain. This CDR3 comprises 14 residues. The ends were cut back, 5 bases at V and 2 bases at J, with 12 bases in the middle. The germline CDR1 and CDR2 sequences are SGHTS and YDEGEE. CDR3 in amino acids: CASSLVAFTDTQYF. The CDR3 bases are TGTGCCAGCAGTCTGGTGGCTTTCACAGATACGCAGTATTTT.

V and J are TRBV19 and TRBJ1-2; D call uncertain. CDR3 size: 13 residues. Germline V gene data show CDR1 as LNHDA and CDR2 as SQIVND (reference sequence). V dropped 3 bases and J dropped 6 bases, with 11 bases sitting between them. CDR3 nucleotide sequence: TGTGCCAGTAGTATCACGATCAGCAATGGCTACACCTTC. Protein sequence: CASSITISNGYTF.

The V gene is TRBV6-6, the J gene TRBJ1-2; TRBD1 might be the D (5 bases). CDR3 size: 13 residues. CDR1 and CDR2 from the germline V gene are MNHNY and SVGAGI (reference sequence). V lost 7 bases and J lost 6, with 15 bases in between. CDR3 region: CASTPPGGDGYTF. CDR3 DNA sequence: TGTGCCAGCACCCCACCGGGGGGAGATGGCTACACCTTC.